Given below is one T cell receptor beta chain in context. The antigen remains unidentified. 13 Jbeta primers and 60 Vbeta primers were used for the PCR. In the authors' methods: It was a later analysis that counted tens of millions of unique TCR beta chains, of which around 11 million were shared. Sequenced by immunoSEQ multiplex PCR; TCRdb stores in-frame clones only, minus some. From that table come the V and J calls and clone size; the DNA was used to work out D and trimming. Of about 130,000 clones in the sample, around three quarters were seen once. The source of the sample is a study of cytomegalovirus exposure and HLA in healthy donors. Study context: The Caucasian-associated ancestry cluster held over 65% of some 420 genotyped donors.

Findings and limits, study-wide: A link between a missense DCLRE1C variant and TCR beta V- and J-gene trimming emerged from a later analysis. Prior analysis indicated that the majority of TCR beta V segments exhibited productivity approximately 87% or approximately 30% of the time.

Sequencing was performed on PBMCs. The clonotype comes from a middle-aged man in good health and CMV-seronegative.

DNA of the CDR3: TGTGCCAGCAGCTTCACTAGCGGGATAACAGATACGCAGTATTTT. Translated: CASSFTSGITDTQYF. The chain joins TRBV6-5 to TRBJ2-3; TRBD2 matches at 10 bases. CDR1 and CDR2 from the germline V gene are MNHEY and SVGAGI. The CDR3 contains 15 residues. Unmatched junction bases numbered 6, after V lost 6 bases and J lost 3 bases.